One and the same sample provided the 10 T cell receptor beta chains below, sequenced in a study of response to subunit inactivated influenza vaccine. TCRdb analysed the RT-PCR reads with MiXCR anew, one entry per CDR3 protein. The sample contains just under 550,000 distinct CDR3 sequences, under 30% of which appear only once. These data were likewise used in another study, on T cells expressing NK-cell markers. That source reports: With UMIs, 5'RACE template switching was used to make TCR beta cDNA.

Sequences were derived from CD4+ T cells sorted from PBMCs, sampled roughly 12 days after vaccination. These TCRs come from a man aged 45-65 years who received an inactivated influenza vaccine.

This clonotype has only a few counts. This chain links TRBV5-1 with TRBJ2-3; a possible D gene is TRBD1 (6 bases). This CDR3 contains 16 residues. The V and J ends lost 4 bases and 6 bases respectively, with 21 bases between them. CDR1 and CDR2 from the germline V gene are SGHRS and YFSETQ. In DNA form, the CDR3 reads TGCGCCAGCAGCGGGGGCTTGAGCGACCGCAGGGATACGCAGTATTTT. Translation: CASSGGLSDRRDTQYF.

This rearrangement joins TRBV5-1 to TRBJ2-2, with 13 bases fitting TRBD2. The junction had 2 bases not matched to a gene; V was cut back by 4 bases and J by 2 bases. CDR1 is SGHRS, CDR2 YFSETQ, per germline. The CDR3 runs 16 residues. The CDR3 sequence: CASSGTSGVNTGELFF. The CDR3, as DNA: TGCGCCAGCAGCGGGACTAGCGGGGTAAACACCGGGGAGCTGTTTTTT.

This clonotype was observed a handful of times. V usage is TRBV6-2 or TRBV6-3 and J usage is TRBJ2-4, with 12 bases that match TRBD2. Germline CDR1 MNHEY, CDR2 SVGEGT. The CDR3 totals 19 residues. After removal of 2 bases from V and 0 bases from J, the junction contained 8 bases not matched to a gene. In DNA, the CDR3 is TGTGCCAGCAGTTACCCGCCTAGCGGGGGGGAGCTAGCCAAAAACATTCAGTACTTC. Translating gives CASSYPPSGGELAKNIQYF.

This clonotype came up a few times. V and J are TRBV29-1 and TRBJ2-5; D is perhaps TRBD2 (7 bases). The CDR3 has 12 amino acids. Germline CDR1 is SQVTM and CDR2 is ANQGSEA. V lost 6 bases to trimming and J lost 5 bases, with 13 bases between them. This CDR3 reads CSVGEGVETQYF. The DNA for the CDR3 is TGCAGCGTGGGGGAGGGGGTGGAGACCCAGTACTTC.

This clonotype appeared many times. The chain is built from TRBV5-1 and TRBJ2-7, with TRBD1 as a possible D gene (6 bases). Trimming pared 4 bases from V and 9 bases from J, leaving 14 bases between. The CDR3 is made up of 12 amino acids. Germline V CDR1 and CDR2: SGHRS, YFSETQ. CDR3 bases: TGCGCCAGCAGCCCCGACACAGGGAGGCAGTACTTC. Translated, it gives CASSPDTGRQYF. The variable domain in full, with the rest retrieved from reference TRBV5-1 and TRBJ2-7, is KAGVTQTPRYLIKTRGQQVTLSCSPISGHRSVSWYQQTPGQGLQFLFEYFSETQRNKGNFPGRFSGRQFSNSRSEMNVSTLELGDSALYLCASSPDTGRQYFGPGTRLTVT.

The chain couples TRBV5-1 to TRBJ1-2, with D possibly being TRBD1 (6 bases). The germline gives CDR1 SGHRS, CDR2 YFSETQ. The V end lost 4 bases, the J end lost 3 bases, and 10 bases lay between the germline ends. The CDR3 has 13 amino acids. The CDR3 sequence: CASSRTADYGYTF. The CDR3 DNA reads as TGCGCCAGCAGCAGGACAGCCGACTATGGCTACACCTTC.

This clonotype is a singleton in its sample. CDR3 sequence (DNA): TGTGCCAGCAGCCGTAGCGGGAGCACCGGGGAGCTGTTTTTT. It yields the protein CASSRSGSTGELFF. This chain links TRBV7-6 with TRBJ2-2; 9 bases agree with TRBD2. V trimming: 5 bases; J trimming: 4 bases; junction bases outside the gene matches: 2. The CDR3 totals 14 residues. Germline-derived CDR1 and CDR2 are SGHVS and FNYEAQ.

The gene calls are TRBV20-1 and TRBJ1-4, with a tentative D call TRBD1 (5 bases). CDR3 size: 13 residues. V was trimmed by 5 bases and J by 3 bases, leaving 10 bases between them. Germline lookup yields CDR1 DFQATT and CDR2 SNEGSKA (reference sequence). The CDR3 DNA reads TGCAGTGCTCCGGCAGGGCCTAATGAAAAACTGTTTTTT. This translates into CSAPAGPNEKLFF.

The chain is built from TRBV5-1 and TRBJ2-1, with D possibly TRBD2 on 8 matching bases. Trimming stripped 0 bases from V and 6 bases from J, with 25 bases between. CDR1 is SGHRS and CDR2 is YFSETQ in the germline V gene. The CDR3 runs 19 residues. The CDR3, as DNA: TGCGCCAGCAGCTTGGGAGCAGGGGGAATTGCGGGAGGTGGCAATGAGCAGTTCTTC. This codes for CASSLGAGGIAGGGNEQFF.

This clonotype has a handful of counts. V gene TRBV7-2 combines with J gene TRBJ1-4; TRBD1 is a possible D gene (5 bases). V was trimmed by 1 base and J by 4 bases, leaving 10 bases between them. The CDR3 spans 15 residues. The germline V gene encodes CDR1 SGHTA and CDR2 FQGNSA. CDR3 in amino acids: CASSLDWGYNEKLFF. Here the CDR3 DNA reads TGTGCCAGCAGCTTAGATTGGGGGTATAATGAAAAACTGTTTTTT.